The present T cell receptor beta chain was sequenced within a study of cytomegalovirus exposure and HLA in healthy donors. The overall study: HLA-typed donors contributed some 85 million unique TCRs, which were held in an early data release.

J gave up 6 bases and V 7 bases, and 5 bases lay outside the gene matches. Germline V gives CDR1 MNHNY, CDR2 SVGAGI (reference sequence). The CDR3 contains 13 residues. PCR amplification relied on 60 Vbeta primers (plus 13 Jbeta primers). Profiled with immunoSEQ multiplex PCR; TCRdb holds only in-frame clones, not every one. Of 100,000 to 150,000 clones listed, around 77% are singletons. The sequence was obtained from a woman aged 40 to 50 in good health and CMV-seropositive. Sequencing used PBMCs. This chain uses TRBV6-6 with TRBJ1-5; 8 nucleotides match TRBD1. CDR3 sequence: CASTRGRSQPQHF. The CDR3 DNA sequence: TGTGCCAGCACCAGGGGGCGTAGTCAGCCCCAGCATTTT.